Following are 24 T cell receptor beta chains from one sample sequenced in a study of blood T cell repertoires in COVID-19. Data came from immunoSEQ multiplex PCR; TCRdb stores just in-frame clones and leaves some out. The data contain roughly 290,000 clones, 75% to 90% of them seen just once; the ten biggest clones take up roughly 2%. The material sequenced was PBMCs or T cells enriched from blood (not recorded which). The source is a man aged 30 to 39 who had recovered from COVID-19.

This sequence joins TRBV11-2 and TRBJ1-2; 7 bases line up with TRBD1. Germline assignment: CDR1 SGHAT and CDR2 FQNNGV. Trimming removed 3 bases from V and 6 bases from J; junction bases left unmatched: 4. The CDR3 covers 13 residues. The CDR3 sequence: CASSFDRVHGYTF. In DNA form, the CDR3 reads TGTGCCAGCAGCTTCGACAGGGTCCATGGCTACACCTTC.

The chain has TRBV5-4 and TRBJ1-4, with D possibly TRBD1 on 5 matching bases. This CDR3 spans 16 amino acids. V was cut by 2 bases and J by 8 bases, with 19 bases left in between. Looked up from germline, CDR1 is SGHNT and CDR2 is YYREEE (reference sequence). This CDR3 reads CASSLRGGRMEEKLFF. The CDR3 nucleotides are TGTGCCAGCAGCTTACGGGGGGGTAGAATGGAAGAAAAACTGTTTTTT.

The rearrangement joins TRBV6-5 to TRBJ1-2; 9 bases agree with TRBD1. The CDR3 consists of 13 residues. With 7 bases clipped from V and 4 bases from J, the junction kept 4 bases outside the gene matches. Germline V CDR1 and CDR2: MNHEY, SVGAGI. CDR3 DNA sequence: TGTGCCAGCAACAGGGGGCGACTCTATGGCTACACCTTC. Its translation: CASNRGRLYGYTF.

The chain recombines TRBV2 with TRBJ2-7, with 10 bases that match TRBD1. The germline CDR1 and CDR2 sequences are SNHLY and FYNNEI. With 3 bases clipped from V and 0 bases from J, the junction kept 17 bases outside the gene matches. The CDR3 has 20 amino acids. The CDR3, as DNA: TGTGCCAGCAGTGAGCCTACCGGGACAGGGGTACCCCTTACCTCCTACGAGCAGTACTTC. Translating it yields CASSEPTGTGVPLTSYEQYF.

This clone was found a few times. This chain joins TRBV19 and TRBJ1-1; no clear D. CDR3 length: 16 residues. Trimming removed 5 bases from V and 0 bases from J, with 16 bases in between. Germline CDR1 reads LNHDA; CDR2 reads SQIVND (reference sequence). The CDR3 is CASSAPYRVVNTEAFF. The CDR3 DNA reads TGTGCCAGTAGTGCTCCTTACCGGGTCGTGAACACTGAAGCTTTCTTT.

Concerning this clone itself: Additional DNA sequences in this sample encode the identical CDR3. V is TRBV27 and J is TRBJ1-6, with D hard to call. From germline, CDR1 is MNHEY and CDR2 SMNVEV (reference sequence). The CDR3 has 13 amino acids. V was shortened by 3 bases and J by 7 bases, with 7 bases between the two germline ends. DNA for the CDR3: TGTGCCAGCAGTTTTACGGAGAATTCACCCCTCCACTTT. Protein: CASSFTENSPLHF.

The chain is built from TRBV9 and TRBJ1-3; D unresolved. Trimming stripped 4 bases from V and 16 bases from J, with 21 bases between. The CDR3 has 13 amino acids. Germline V CDR1 and CDR2: SGDLS, YYNGEE. The DNA for the CDR3 is TGTGCCAGCAGCCAGCGGGTCGGTCCCACTCGCTATTTT. Translation gives CASSQRVGPTRYF.

In its sample, this clone was seen once. The chain is built from TRBV24-1 and TRBJ2-2; D is perhaps TRBD1 (7 bases). The germline CDR1 and CDR2 sequences are KGHDR and SFDVKD. V was clipped by 10 bases and J by 0 bases, with 17 bases between them. The CDR3 contains 16 residues. CDR3 region: CATGGTGTANTGELFF. The CDR3 DNA sequence: TGTGCCACAGGCGGGACCGGGACAGCGAACACCGGGGAGCTGTTTTTT.

To note about this clone: Other DNA sequences in the sample encode the same CDR3. V usage is TRBV5-4 and J usage is TRBJ2-5; no firm D call. Deletions cut 4 bases from V and 2 bases from J, with 3 bases between. Germline V gene data show CDR1 as SGHNT and CDR2 as YYREEE (reference sequence). The CDR3 spans 11 residues. The DNA of the CDR3 is TGTGCCAGCAGCCTGCAAGAGACCCAGTACTTC. Protein product: CASSLQETQYF. Based on the CDR3 plus reference TRBV5-4 and TRBJ2-5, the full variable domain is ETGVTQSPTHLIKTRGQQVTLRCSSQSGHNTVSWYQQALGQGPQFIFQYYREEENGRGNFPPRFSGLQFPNYSSELNVNALELDDSALYLCASSLQETQYFGPGTRLLVL.

The CDR3 protein is CASSSTLGWTGGHEQYF. The CDR3 DNA follows: TGTGCCAGCAGTTCTACTCTGGGGTGGACAGGGGGCCACGAGCAGTACTTC. The rearrangement links TRBV25-1 to TRBJ2-7; 11 bases line up with TRBD1. From germline, CDR1 is MGHDK and CDR2 SYGVNS. This CDR3 has 17 amino acids. With V trimmed by 5 bases and J by 5 bases, 14 bases remained unmatched.

The V gene is TRBV6-5, the J gene TRBJ2-3, with 7 bases that match TRBD1. There are 13 residues in the CDR3. V was pared by 6 bases and J by 2 bases, with 2 bases of the junction left unmatched. Germline V gene data show CDR1 as MNHEY and CDR2 as SVGAGI. The CDR3 DNA is TGTGCCAGCAGACAGGGGCTCACAGATACGCAGTATTTT. The encoded protein is CASRQGLTDTQYF.

The V and J genes are TRBV3-1 (or the pseudogene TRBV3-2) and TRBJ2-5, with D tentatively TRBD2 (7 bases). Germline V gives CDR1 LGHDT, CDR2 YNNKEL (reference sequence). The V and J ends lost 5 bases and 4 bases respectively, with 17 bases between them. The CDR3 consists of 15 residues. CDR3 residues: CASSNEGGPIETQYF. As DNA, the CDR3 is TGTGCCAGCAGCAATGAGGGGGGGCCCATAGAGACCCAGTACTTC.

The chain joins TRBV27 to TRBJ1-6; no reliable D call. Germline V gene sequence: CDR1 MNHEY, CDR2 SMNVEV (reference sequence). The CDR3 covers 14 residues. V lost 2 bases to trimming and J lost 10 bases, with 12 bases between them. The CDR3 protein is CASSLTAGVSPLHF. In DNA, the CDR3 is TGTGCCAGCAGTTTAACGGCCGGGGTCTCACCCCTCCACTTT.

This clone was recorded a few times. The V gene is TRBV5-6, the J gene TRBJ1-2; no firm D call. Germline CDR1 is SGHDT and CDR2 is YYEEEE. The CDR3 has 13 amino acids. V lost 4 bases, J lost 4 bases, and 11 bases lay in between. The CDR3 sequence is CASSPEEGYGYTF. CDR3 DNA: TGTGCCAGCAGCCCGGAGGAGGGCTATGGCTACACCTTC.

This chain joins TRBV7-2 and TRBJ2-7; possible D gene TRBD2, 5 bases. CDR3 length: 14 amino acids. V shed 5 bases and J shed 4 bases, with 15 bases lying between them. Germline values: CDR1 SGHTA, CDR2 FQGNSA. CDR3 in DNA: TGTGCCAGCAGCGAGCACCGGGGAAGATACGAGCAGTACTTC. Translated: CASSEHRGRYEQYF.

This clone was found a few times. This chain connects TRBV4-3 to TRBJ1-3; 9 nucleotides align to TRBD1. Trimming at V came to 4 bases and at J to 4 bases, leaving 5 bases not matched to a gene. The CDR3 runs 15 residues. The V gene's germline CDR1 is LGHNA and CDR2 YSLEER. DNA of the CDR3: TGCGCCAGCAGCCCGACAGGGGGACCCGGAAACACCATATATTTT. Protein product: CASSPTGGPGNTIYF.

This clone was seen just once. The CDR3 DNA is TGTGCCGGAGGACAGGGGGCGGCTACTAACTATGGCTACACCTTC. This gives the protein CAGGQGAATNYGYTF. The rearrangement links TRBV2 to TRBJ1-2, with 11 nucleotides matching TRBD1. Germline trimming cut 11 bases from V and 0 bases from J; bases unmatched to any gene: 8. This CDR3 has 15 amino acids. Germline CDR1 is SNHLY and CDR2 is FYNNEI.

V usage is TRBV29-1 and J usage is TRBJ1-2; TRBD1 might be the D (5 bases). With 5 bases removed from V and 3 bases from J, the gap between germline ends came to 13 bases. The V gene's germline CDR1 is SQVTM and CDR2 ANQGSEA. This CDR3 has 13 residues. The CDR3 protein is CSVIPRGYYGYTF. For the CDR3, the DNA is TGCAGCGTTATCCCTCGGGGGTACTATGGCTACACCTTC.

The sample holds a few counts of this clone. V is TRBV2 and J is TRBJ2-2; D possibly corresponds to TRBD1 (6 bases). There are 14 residues in the CDR3. The germline V gene encodes CDR1 SNHLY and CDR2 FYNNEI. The V end was cut by 5 bases, the J end by 6 bases, with 13 bases between. The chain's CDR3 is CASSPITGSGELFF. DNA for the CDR3: TGTGCCAGCAGTCCCATTACAGGGTCCGGGGAGCTGTTTTTT.

The sample holds one count of this clone. The chain carries TRBV14 and TRBJ2-2; possibly TRBD1 for D (6 bases). The germline V gene has CDR1 SGHDN and CDR2 FVKESK. The CDR3 consists of 13 residues. Trimming stripped 4 bases from V and 7 bases from J, with 10 bases between. The CDR3 spells CASSLQGIGELFF. The CDR3 DNA sequence: TGTGCCAGCAGCCTTCAGGGGATCGGGGAGCTGTTTTTT.

This chain links TRBV7-9 with TRBJ1-2; possibly TRBD1 for D (5 bases). CDR3 length equals 14 residues. Deletions cut 5 bases from V and 4 bases from J, with 14 bases between. The germline V gene encodes CDR1 SEHNR and CDR2 FQNEAQ (reference sequence). Here the CDR3 reads CASSGERQSYGYTF. CDR3 nucleotide sequence: TGTGCCAGCAGCGGCGAACGACAGAGCTATGGCTACACCTTC.

V gene TRBV5-1 combines with J gene TRBJ1-5; TRBD1 agrees at 7 bases. Looked up from germline, CDR1 is SGHRS and CDR2 is YFSETQ. The CDR3 spans 16 residues. V shed 0 bases and J 7 bases; nucleotides not matched to a gene: 10. The CDR3, as DNA: TGCGCCAGCAGCTTGGTCCCGCTAACAGGGGAACAGCCCCAGCATTTT. Translation: CASSLVPLTGEQPQHF.

This clone came up a few times. The chain couples TRBV5-4 to TRBJ2-7, with D maybe TRBD2 (5 bases). From germline, CDR1 is SGHNT and CDR2 YYREEE (reference sequence). This CDR3 is 15 amino acids long. Trimming removed 0 bases from V and 3 bases from J, with 13 bases in between. DNA of the CDR3: TGTGCCAGCAGCTTGGGGGAGAAACCGTACTACGAGCAGTACTTC. Translated: CASSLGEKPYYEQYF. The full variable domain, its missing parts supplied by reference TRBV5-4 and TRBJ2-7, is ETGVTQSPTHLIKTRGQQVTLRCSSQSGHNTVSWYQQALGQGPQFIFQYYREEENGRGNFPPRFSGLQFPNYSSELNVNALELDDSALYLCASSLGEKPYYEQYFGPGTRLTVT.

The chain joins TRBV3-1 (or the pseudogene TRBV3-2) to TRBJ1-3; TRBD1 is a possible D gene (5 bases). CDR1 and CDR2 (germline): LGHDT, YNNKEL (reference sequence). V was pared by 0 bases and J by 9 bases, with 15 bases between. The CDR3 spans 15 residues. The CDR3 region has the DNA TGTGCCAGCAGCCAAGATCATCAGGGAAAAAGCACCATATATTTT. Protein product: CASSQDHQGKSTIYF.